The next 22 T cell receptor beta chains were all read from a single sample in a study of blood T cell repertoires in COVID-19. Assay used: immunoSEQ multiplex PCR; TCRdb lists only in-frame clones, some missing. Of a few hundred thousand clones in the sample, 84% are singletons; the top ten hold about 2.3%. Input material: peripheral blood. These receptors came from a woman aged 55-75 years with acute or convalescent COVID-19.

The chain recombines TRBV4-2 with TRBJ1-2; 7 bases are a match to TRBD1. Germline CDR1 LGHNA, CDR2 YNFKEQ. This CDR3 region has 14 residues. Unmatched junction bases numbered 4, after V lost 3 bases and J lost 3 bases. The CDR3 protein is CASSHPGTDYGYTF. The CDR3 DNA reads TGTGCCAGCAGCCATCCCGGGACAGACTATGGCTACACCTTC.

The rearrangement links TRBV15 to TRBJ2-7; tentative D call: TRBD1 (6 bases). There are 17 residues in the CDR3. V lost 5 bases, J lost 6 bases, and 26 bases lay in between. Germline V CDR1 and CDR2: LNHNV, YYDKDF (reference sequence). CDR3 coding DNA: TGTGCCACCAGCGAGCAGAGGGGAGTAATACAGGGACGCGAGCAGTACTTC. The encoded protein is CATSEQRGVIQGREQYF.

The genes are TRBV21-1 and TRBJ2-7; the DNA was not used to check the table's D call, TRBD2. TRBV21-1 is termed a pseudogene. This CDR3 is 13 amino acids long. CDR3 sequence (DNA): TGTGCCAGCAGCAGGGCTAGCACCTACGAGCAGTACTTC. Amino acids: CASSRASTYEQYF.

V usage is TRBV6-5 and J usage is TRBJ1-4, with TRBD1 as a possible D gene (5 bases). V lost 6 bases and J lost 8, with 13 bases in between. The germline gives CDR1 MNHEY, CDR2 SVGAGI. This CDR3 is built from 13 residues. CDR3 amino acids: CASRRKGREKLFF. The CDR3 DNA reads as TGTGCCAGCAGACGTAAGGGGAGGGAAAAACTGTTTTTT.

J is TRBJ1-2 and V is TRBV5-4, with TRBD1 identical over 7 bases. V trimming: 4 bases; J trimming: 7 bases; junction bases outside the gene matches: 19. CDR1 and CDR2 from the germline V gene are SGHNT and YYREEE (reference sequence). The length of the CDR3 is 17 residues. The CDR3 sequence is CASSPTLRDTGVFGYTF. CDR3 in DNA: TGTGCCAGCAGCCCTACCCTTAGAGATACAGGGGTCTTTGGCTACACCTTC. The full variable domain, with the rest looked up from reference TRBV5-4 and TRBJ1-2, is ETGVTQSPTHLIKTRGQQVTLRCSSQSGHNTVSWYQQALGQGPQFIFQYYREEENGRGNFPPRFSGLQFPNYSSELNVNALELDDSALYLCASSPTLRDTGVFGYTFGSGTRLTVV.

The rearrangement uses TRBV7-2 and TRBJ1-2; D is possibly TRBD1 (5 bases). The germline gives CDR1 SGHTA, CDR2 FQGNSA. The CDR3 runs 17 residues. Trimming left V 1 base short and J 2 bases short, with 17 bases between. The CDR3 loop reads CASSLVLSAGPNYGYTF. The CDR3 coding sequence is TGTGCCAGCAGCTTAGTCCTTTCGGCAGGGCCAAACTATGGCTACACCTTC.

The chain has TRBV5-1 and TRBJ2-1; D may be TRBD1 (6 bases). V was pared by 4 bases and J by 7 bases, with 9 bases between. The CDR3 loop spans 12 amino acids. Germline V gene sequence: CDR1 SGHRS, CDR2 YFSETQ. CDR3 sequence reads: CASSATGNEQFF. DNA for the CDR3: TGCGCCAGCAGCGCGACAGGTAATGAGCAGTTCTTC.

V is TRBV5-1 and J is TRBJ1-1; D may be TRBD1 (6 bases). The germline V gene encodes CDR1 SGHRS and CDR2 YFSETQ. The CDR3 length is 16 residues. V lost 0 bases and J lost 4, with 16 bases in between. The CDR3 DNA reads TGCGCCAGCAGCTTGGCCAGGGGTGGTGGGAGCACTGAAGCTTTCTTT. Protein: CASSLARGGGSTEAFF.

This sequence joins TRBV15 and TRBJ2-5; D is unresolved. The CDR3 sequence is 14 residues long. CDR1 is LNHNV and CDR2 is YYDKDF in the germline V gene (reference sequence). Trimming removed 0 bases at V and 2 bases at J, with 7 bases between. The CDR3 spells CATSRDRSQETQYF. DNA of the CDR3: TGTGCCACCAGCAGAGACAGGTCACAAGAGACCCAGTACTTC.

The chain carries TRBV29-1 and TRBJ1-2, with D unclear. CDR1 SQVTM and CDR2 ANQGSEA come from the germline V gene. V was cut by 4 bases and J by 3 bases, with 6 bases left in between. CDR3 size: 11 residues. The CDR3 bases are TGCAGCGTTGGGGAGGACTATGGCTACACCTTC. Its translation: CSVGEDYGYTF.

The chain joins TRBV28 to TRBJ1-2, with 7 positions matching TRBD1. V was pared by 3 bases and J by 7 bases, with 2 bases of the junction left unmatched. This CDR3 contains 12 residues. CDR1 is MDHEN and CDR2 is SYDVKM in the germline V gene. The CDR3 is CASSLQGGGYTF. The DNA of the CDR3 is TGTGCCAGCAGTTTGCAGGGGGGTGGCTACACCTTC.

This clone was observed a handful of times. The chain uses TRBV6-1 and TRBJ1-3; D is perhaps TRBD1 (6 bases). V shed 2 bases and J shed 0 bases, with 17 bases lying between them. The germline V gene encodes CDR1 MNHNS and CDR2 SASEGT. The CDR3 covers 18 residues. CDR3 loop: CASSETGPRLNSGNTIYF. The CDR3 bases are TGTGCCAGCAGTGAAACAGGGCCCCGTTTAAACTCTGGAAACACCATATATTTT.

The V call is TRBV27, the J call TRBJ2-7; 8 nucleotides match TRBD1. The CDR3 sequence is 15 residues long. Germline CDR1 is MNHEY and CDR2 is SMNVEV (reference sequence). The V and J ends lost 5 bases and 7 bases, in that order; junction bases with no gene match: 13. DNA for the CDR3: TGTGCCAGCAGTGAGGACAGGGTCTTGGCGAGGGAGCAGTACTTC. This codes for CASSEDRVLAREQYF.

This chain connects TRBV6-1 to TRBJ1-2; TRBD1 matches 7 bases. This CDR3 comprises 15 residues. Germline CDR1 is MNHNS and CDR2 is SASEGT. The trim removed 3 bases at V and 8 bases at J, leaving 12 bases unmatched. This CDR3 reads CASSDDVQGQVGYTF. In nucleotides, the CDR3 is TGTGCCAGCAGTGACGATGTACAGGGGCAGGTGGGCTACACCTTC.

The chain carries TRBV29-1 and TRBJ1-5; no firm D call. The CDR3 contains 13 residues. The V end was cut by 6 bases, the J end by 5 bases, with 14 bases between. The germline V gene has CDR1 SQVTM and CDR2 ANQGSEA. CDR3 nucleotide sequence: TGCAGCGTGGCAGCGGGTGCCGATCAGCCCCAGCATTTT. Its translation is CSVAAGADQPQHF.

To note about this clone: At the DNA level, this CDR3 is encoded by other sequences in the same sample as well. J is TRBJ2-3 and V is TRBV5-1; 11 bases match TRBD2. V dropped 5 bases and J dropped 4; count of bases not matched to a gene: 6. The germline CDR1 and CDR2 sequences are SGHRS and YFSETQ. This CDR3 contains 15 residues. The CDR3 DNA reads as TGCGCCAGCAGTCGTAGCGGGGGGGCACCAGATACGCAGTATTTT. This sequence encodes CASSRSGGAPDTQYF.

This rearrangement joins TRBV18 to TRBJ1-2, with a possible D match to TRBD1 (6 bases). Looked up from germline, CDR1 is KGHSH and CDR2 is LQKENI. The ends were cut back, 3 bases at V and 6 bases at J, with 11 bases in the middle. The CDR3 is 13 amino acids. The CDR3 nucleotides are TGTGCCAGCTCACCCTTGGGGGCTAATGGCTACACCTTC. It yields the protein CASSPLGANGYTF.

This clone has a single count. J is TRBJ2-1 and V is TRBV27; D perhaps matches TRBD1 (5 bases). This CDR3 spans 14 amino acids. The V gene's germline CDR1 is MNHEY and CDR2 SMNVEV (reference sequence). V was shortened by 3 bases and J by 4 bases, with 10 bases between the two germline ends. The CDR3 DNA sequence: TGTGCCAGCAGTTTTGGTGACAGATACAATGAGCAGTTCTTC. It is translated as CASSFGDRYNEQFF.

With respect to this clone: The same CDR3 can be traced to other DNA sequences in this sample. Here the CDR3 reads CASSPGQGNYGYTF. The CDR3 nucleotides are TGTGCCAGCAGCCCCGGACAGGGAAACTATGGCTACACCTTC. V gene TRBV5-4 combines with J gene TRBJ1-2; 8 nucleotides agree with TRBD1. Germline-derived CDR1 and CDR2 are SGHNT and YYREEE (reference sequence). Germline trimming cut 4 bases from V and 2 bases from J; bases unmatched to any gene: 4. The CDR3 covers 14 residues.

The CDR3 loop reads CASSLVAGTDTQYF. The CDR3 coding sequence is TGCGCCAGCAGCTTGGTGGCCGGCACAGATACGCAGTATTTT. The chain carries TRBV5-1 and TRBJ2-3; D unclear. CDR3 size: 14 residues. V lost 0 bases and J lost 1, with 6 bases in between. Germline V gene lookup returns CDR1 SGHRS and CDR2 YFSETQ.

This chain links TRBV20-1 with TRBJ1-1; D ambiguous. This CDR3 comprises 10 residues. The V gene lost 6 bases and the J gene lost 3 bases, with 5 bases spanning the gap. Germline loops: CDR1 DFQATT, CDR2 SNEGSKA (reference sequence). The CDR3 protein is CSASDTEAFF. Here the CDR3 DNA reads TGCAGTGCCTCGGACACTGAAGCTTTCTTT.

The rearrangement uses TRBV9 and TRBJ2-5; D remains ambiguous. CDR1 is SGDLS and CDR2 is YYNGEE in the germline V gene. This CDR3 is 15 amino acids long. V dropped 2 bases and J dropped 5 bases, with 16 bases sitting between them. The CDR3 DNA sequence: TGTGCCAGCAGCGTCAAAAACGGGTTTGGGGAGACCCAGTACTTC. The encoded protein is CASSVKNGFGETQYF.